Listed here are 11 T cell receptor beta chains from one sample, sequenced in a study of CD8 T cells in ankylosing spondylitis. TCRdb ran MiXCR on the 5' RACE reads and lists one entry per CDR3 protein. The data show about 18,000 distinct CDR3 sequences, approximately 8.4% seen once. Sequencing was performed on blood. The receptors shown here come from a male donor with ankylosing spondylitis or in good health (not recorded which).

This clonotype is medium-sized (0.01 to 0.1%). V usage is TRBV5-6 and J usage is TRBJ2-2; 7 nucleotides align to TRBD1. The CDR3 spans 15 residues. With 2 bases clipped from V and 5 bases from J, the junction kept 6 bases outside the gene matches. CDR1 is SGHDT, CDR2 YYEEEE, per germline. CDR3 region: CASSFAGGRTGELFF. In DNA form, the CDR3 reads TGTGCCAGCAGCTTTGCAGGGGGTAGGACCGGGGAGCTGTTTTTT.

V and J are TRBV24-1 and TRBJ2-1, with TRBD1 identical over 9 bases. CDR3 length: 17 residues. Looked up from germline, CDR1 is KGHDR and CDR2 is SFDVKD. J gave up 2 bases and V 3 bases, and 7 bases lay outside the gene matches. As DNA, the CDR3 is TGTGCCACCAGTGATCACTCCGGGACAGGGCCCTACAATGAGCAGTTCTTC. As protein: CATSDHSGTGPYNEQFF.

V usage is TRBV7-2 and J usage is TRBJ2-3; tentatively, D is TRBD1 or TRBD2 (6 bases each). The V and J ends lost 8 bases and 0 bases respectively, with 15 bases between them. The CDR3 has 15 amino acids. The germline CDR1 and CDR2 sequences are SGHTA and FQGNSA. The CDR3 coding sequence is TGTGCCAGCGCCAAGGGGGGATCCAGCACAGATACGCAGTATTTT. Its protein product is CASAKGGSSTDTQYF.

This chain joins TRBV25-1 and TRBJ2-2, with TRBD1 identical over 8 bases. Germline V gene lookup returns CDR1 MGHDK and CDR2 SYGVNS. The CDR3 is 15 residues long. J was trimmed by 5 bases and V by 6 bases; bases with no gene match: 8. The DNA for the CDR3 is TGTGCCAGCAGCGCAGGACAGGGACGGACCGGGGAGCTGTTTTTT. Translation gives CASSAGQGRTGELFF.

The chain employs TRBV21-1 and TRBJ2-7; the table's D call, TRBD1, has no DNA check behind it. TRBV21-1 has pseudogene status. This CDR3 spans 15 amino acids. The CDR3 sequence is CASRKCKRDSYEQYV. The DNA for the CDR3 is TGTGCCAGCAGGAAATGCAAAAGGGACAGCTACGAGCAGTACGTC.

There are many counts of this clonotype. The rearrangement links TRBV7-3 to TRBJ2-1, with D maybe TRBD1 (6 bases). Between the trimmed V and J ends, which lost 5 bases and 1 base, there was a span of 15 bases. Per germline, CDR1 SGHTA and CDR2 FQGTGA. The CDR3 consists of 16 residues. CDR3 loop: CASSPTGDFSYNEQFF. The DNA for the CDR3 is TGTGCCAGCAGCCCGACAGGCGATTTTTCCTACAATGAGCAGTTCTTC.

This clonotype showed up many times. The V and J genes are TRBV18 and TRBJ2-3; TRBD2 might be the D (5 bases). The V and J ends lost 1 base and 9 bases respectively, with 11 bases between them. The length of the CDR3 is 13 residues. Germline V gene data show CDR1 as KGHSH and CDR2 as LQKENI. For the CDR3, the DNA is TGTGCCAGCTCACCACGAGAGCGGCTCACGCAGTATTTT. As protein: CASSPRERLTQYF.

Many counts were recorded for this clonotype. The chain joins TRBV14 to TRBJ2-7; the D call may be TRBD1 or TRBD2 (5 bases each). The CDR3 is 14 residues long. Germline CDR1 and CDR2: SGHDN and FVKESK. Trimming left V 2 bases short and J 2 bases short, with 10 bases between. Written as DNA, the CDR3 is TGTGCCAGCAGCCAATTGACAGCGGCCTACGAGCAGTACTTC. Its protein is CASSQLTAAYEQYF.

This clonotype was found a few times. The chain employs TRBV20-1 and TRBJ2-1; possibly TRBD2 for D (6 bases). Trimming cost V 3 bases and J 7 bases, with 16 bases left between them. Germline assignment: CDR1 DFQATT and CDR2 SNEGSKA (reference sequence). The CDR3 consists of 14 residues. The CDR3 spells CSASGVAVINEQFF. The DNA for the CDR3 is TGCAGTGCTAGCGGGGTAGCGGTTATTAATGAGCAGTTCTTC.

This clonotype occurred a few times. This chain joins TRBV7-8 and TRBJ2-1; 13 bases line up with TRBD2. This CDR3 has 15 amino acids. The J segment lost 6 bases and the V segment lost 8 bases, leaving 7 bases of the junction unmatched. The germline V gene has CDR1 SGHVS and CDR2 FQNEAQ. The CDR3 region has the DNA TGTGCCAGCCGGCGCACTAGCGGGGGGGGCAATGAGCAGTTCTTC. It yields the protein CASRRTSGGGNEQFF.

In its sample, this clonotype was seen many times. The chain recombines TRBV27 with TRBJ2-2; unclear D gene. The CDR3 is 16 residues long. The germline CDR1 and CDR2 sequences are MNHEY and SMNVEV (reference sequence). The V end was cut by 2 bases, the J end by 4 bases, with 14 bases between. CDR3 sequence reads: CASSLRFRQPTGELFF. DNA of the CDR3: TGTGCCAGCAGTTTAAGGTTTCGGCAGCCCACCGGGGAGCTGTTTTTT.